This passage covers 29 T cell receptor beta chains from one sample sequenced in a study of cytomegalovirus exposure and HLA in healthy donors. Amplification used 60 Vbeta primers and 13 Jbeta primers. TCRdb's copy holds only in-frame clones and misses some; the assay was immunoSEQ multiplex PCR. The sample yields 170,000 or so clones, roughly 80% seen once. The material sequenced was PBMCs. All receptors come from a woman aged 25-40 years in good health and CMV-seronegative.

The chain links TRBV5-4 to TRBJ2-2, with 13 bases lining up with TRBD2. This CDR3 contains 16 residues. Germline CDR1 is SGHNT and CDR2 is YYREEE (reference sequence). The ends lost 3 bases at V and 5 bases at J; junction bases unmatched: 4. The CDR3 DNA follows: TGTGCCAGCAGCTCCGGACTAGCGGGGGTTACCGGGGAGCTGTTTTTT. Translation gives CASSSGLAGVTGELFF.

The rearrangement links TRBV5-6 to TRBJ1-5; 7 nucleotides match TRBD1. CDR3 size: 17 residues. Germline-derived CDR1 and CDR2 are SGHDT and YYEEEE. V was pared by 3 bases and J by 4 bases, with 13 bases of the junction left unmatched. CDR3 DNA: TGTGCCAGCAGCTATTCAGGGGGTACCCCTCTTAATCAGCCCCAGCATTTT. Translating gives CASSYSGGTPLNQPQHF.

This rearrangement joins TRBV19 to TRBJ1-2; 7 bases agree with TRBD1. The CDR3 runs 13 residues. V shed 4 bases, J shed 4 bases, and the junction held 3 bases outside the gene matches. The germline gives CDR1 LNHDA, CDR2 SQIVND (reference sequence). The CDR3 bases are TGTGCCAGTAGTACCGGACAGGCCTATGGCTACACCTTC. Encoded protein: CASSTGQAYGYTF.

CDR3 nucleotide sequence: TGCAGTGTCACCCAGGGGAATCAGCCCCAGCATTTT. It codes for CSVTQGNQPQHF. The chain employs TRBV29-1 and TRBJ1-5, with a possible D match to TRBD1 (6 bases). CDR1 and CDR2 (germline): SQVTM, ANQGSEA. CDR3 size: 12 residues. The whole variable domain, remainder taken from reference TRBV29-1 and TRBJ1-5, is SAVISQKPSRDICQRGTSLTIQCQVDSQVTMMFWYRQQPGQSLTLIATANQGSEATYESGFVIDKFPISRPNLTFSTLTVSNMSPEDSSIYLCSVTQGNQPQHFGDGTRLSIL.

The chain joins TRBV27 to TRBJ1-3, with 8 positions matching TRBD1. The CDR3 extends over 15 amino acids. The junction had 0 bases not matched to a gene; V was cut back by 2 bases and J by 0 bases. Germline lookup yields CDR1 MNHEY and CDR2 SMNVEV (reference sequence). The CDR3 is CASSLQGASGNTIYF. DNA for the CDR3: TGTGCCAGCAGTTTACAGGGGGCCTCTGGAAACACCATATATTTT.

This rearrangement joins TRBV28 to TRBJ1-5; the D is unclear. Germline CDR1 MDHEN, CDR2 SYDVKM. CDR3 length: 17 residues. V was shortened by 2 bases and J by 6 bases, with 20 bases between the two germline ends. CDR3 in amino acids: CASSLIQAKPSSQPQHF. The CDR3 DNA reads as TGTGCCAGCAGTTTAATCCAGGCCAAACCTTCGAGTCAGCCCCAGCATTTT.

This chain connects TRBV15 to TRBJ2-7, with 7 positions matching TRBD2. The CDR3 loop spans 16 amino acids. Germline-derived CDR1 and CDR2 are LNHNV and YYDKDF (reference sequence). J was trimmed by 3 bases and V by 2 bases; bases with no gene match: 10. CDR3 bases: TGTGCCACCAGCAGATCCCAGGCGACTAGCATCTACGAGCAGTACTTC. This encodes CATSRSQATSIYEQYF.

This rearrangement joins TRBV21-1 to TRBJ2-7; the table's D gene call, TRBD2, was not cross checked with the DNA. TRBV21-1 is deemed a pseudogene. The CDR3 loop spans 17 amino acids. The CDR3 spells CASSKVFEVRAPYEQYF. CDR3 DNA sequence: TGTGCCAGCAGCAAAGTTTTTGAGGTTAGAGCCCCCTACGAGCAGTACTTC.

The chain couples TRBV6-6 to TRBJ1-5; D is perhaps TRBD1 (6 bases). This CDR3 region has 14 residues. From germline, CDR1 is MNHNY and CDR2 SVGAGI (reference sequence). V lost 8 bases and J 3 bases, leaving 14 bases between the germline ends. The CDR3 region has the DNA TGTGCCAGCTGCGACGGACAGCTCAATCAGCCCCAGCATTTT. This encodes CASCDGQLNQPQHF.

The sample holds one count of this clone. The chain uses TRBV28 and TRBJ2-1, with 8 bases that match TRBD1. The germline V gene has CDR1 MDHEN and CDR2 SYDVKM. V gave up 7 bases and J gave up 3 bases; unmatched junction bases: 8. The CDR3 covers 15 residues. The CDR3 reads CASTGQGAGYNEQFF. CDR3 sequence (DNA): TGTGCCAGCACCGGACAGGGAGCGGGCTACAATGAGCAGTTCTTC. The whole variable domain, filled in from reference TRBV28 and TRBJ2-1, reads DVKVTQSSRYLVKRTGEKVFLECVQDMDHENMFWYRQDPGLGLRLIYFSYDVKMKEKGDIPEGYSVSREKKERFSLILESASTNQTSMYLCASTGQGAGYNEQFFGPGTRLTVL.

This rearrangement joins TRBV30 to TRBJ1-5; 9 bases align to TRBD1. The CDR3 is 16 residues long. Trimming removed 4 bases from V and 0 bases from J; junction bases left unmatched: 7. The V gene's germline CDR1 is GTSNPN and CDR2 SVGIG (reference sequence). The CDR3 protein is CAWKTKDRGSNQPQHF. The CDR3 nucleotides are TGTGCCTGGAAAACGAAGGACAGGGGTAGCAATCAGCCCCAGCATTTT. Full variable domain (missing parts from reference TRBV30 and TRBJ1-5): SQTIHQWPATLVQPVGSPLSLECTVEGTSNPNLYWYRQAAGRGLQLLFYSVGIGQISSEVPQNLSASRPQDRQFILSSKKLLLSDSGFYLCAWKTKDRGSNQPQHFGDGTRLSIL.

Here the CDR3 DNA reads TGTGCCAGTAGTACTCCGGGATCCGTATCGGTC. This gives the protein CASSTPGSVSV. This rearrangement joins TRBV19 to TRBJ2-7; D perhaps matches TRBD2 (5 bases). Germline CDR1 and CDR2: LNHDA and SQIVND (reference sequence). CDR3 length: 11 residues.

The CDR3 reads CAISVLPSGGAREQFF. The DNA for the CDR3 is TGTGCCATCAGTGTACTCCCTAGCGGGGGGGCCAGGGAGCAGTTCTTC. The chain combines TRBV10-3 with TRBJ2-1, with 12 bases matching TRBD2. Germline V CDR1 and CDR2: ENHRY, SYGVKD. The CDR3 length is 16 residues. The junction had 11 bases not matched to a gene; V was cut back by 4 bases and J by 10 bases.

In this sample, this clone turned up a few times. J is TRBJ2-7 and V is TRBV9; the match to TRBD1 covers 7 bases. Germline lookup yields CDR1 SGDLS and CDR2 YYNGEE. CDR3 size: 15 residues. V shed 4 bases, J shed 4 bases, and the junction held 11 bases outside the gene matches. The CDR3 sequence is CASSPSSGTAYEQYF. Written as DNA, the CDR3 is TGTGCCAGCAGCCCTTCCTCCGGGACAGCGTACGAGCAGTACTTC.

This rearrangement joins TRBV28 to TRBJ2-7; 9 bases are a match to TRBD2. There are 15 residues in the CDR3. V lost 7 bases and J lost 3; bases outside the gene matches: 10. Germline-derived CDR1 and CDR2 are MDHEN and SYDVKM. The CDR3 nucleotides read TGTGCCAGCAACCACCTCAGCGGGGGGCGCTACGAGCAGTACTTC. Protein sequence: CASNHLSGGRYEQYF.

The gene calls are TRBV6-5 and TRBJ1-1; D not certain. The CDR3 consists of 13 residues. Trimming removed 9 bases from V and 1 base from J, with 12 bases in between. Germline CDR1 MNHEY, CDR2 SVGAGI. This CDR3 is CASESVGNTEAFF. CDR3 DNA sequence: TGTGCCAGTGAAAGCGTAGGGAACACTGAAGCTTTCTTT.

The genes are TRBV18 and TRBJ1-5; 8 bases line up with TRBD1. Germline trimming cut 6 bases from V and 6 bases from J; bases unmatched to any gene: 10. The germline V gene encodes CDR1 KGHSH and CDR2 LQKENI. This CDR3 comprises 15 residues. The CDR3 reads CASSLGTGSSQPQHF. CDR3 nucleotides: TGTGCCAGCTCCCTCGGGACAGGCTCTAGTCAGCCCCAGCATTTT.

The chain combines TRBV19 with TRBJ2-1; 9 bases fit TRBD2. V lost 1 base, J lost 4 bases, and 8 bases stayed unmatched. Germline V gene data show CDR1 as LNHDA and CDR2 as SQIVND (reference sequence). The CDR3 totals 17 residues. The CDR3: CASSIAYSAGGYNEQFF. For the CDR3, the DNA is TGTGCCAGTAGTATAGCGTATTCAGCGGGGGGATACAATGAGCAGTTCTTC.

CDR3 nucleotides: TGCGCCAGCAGCTTCAACACGGACTCCACCGGGGAGCTGTTTTTT. Its protein product is CASSFNTDSTGELFF. The rearrangement uses TRBV4-1 and TRBJ2-2, with D maybe TRBD2 (5 bases). Germline CDR1 reads MGHRA; CDR2 reads YSYEKL. The length of the CDR3 is 15 residues. V was clipped by 5 bases and J by 4 bases, with 14 bases between them.

In this sample, this clone turned up a few times. The V call is TRBV5-1, the J call TRBJ2-7; TRBD2 agrees at 9 bases. The J segment lost 0 bases and the V segment lost 4 bases, leaving 8 bases of the junction unmatched. The germline CDR1 and CDR2 sequences are SGHRS and YFSETQ. The CDR3 consists of 16 residues. The CDR3 DNA sequence: TGCGCCAGCAGCCGGGCTCTAGCGGGGAGCTCCTACGAGCAGTACTTC. Protein sequence: CASSRALAGSSYEQYF.

This chain uses TRBV29-1 with TRBJ2-2; D may be TRBD2 (7 bases). The V gene lost 3 bases and the J gene lost 4 bases, with 15 bases spanning the gap. There are 15 residues in the CDR3. CDR1 and CDR2 from the germline V gene are SQVTM and ANQGSEA. The CDR3 loop is CSVDSGGSGTGELFF. The CDR3 DNA is TGCAGCGTTGACTCGGGGGGCTCGGGCACCGGGGAGCTGTTTTTT.

This clone has just one count. The V gene is TRBV7-6, the J gene TRBJ1-5; possibly TRBD1 for D (5 bases). Germline CDR1 reads SGHVS; CDR2 reads FNYEAQ. Trimming left V 6 bases short and J 2 bases short, with 8 bases between. CDR3 length: 13 residues. CDR3 region: CASSKGGNQPQHF. The DNA for the CDR3 is TGTGCCAGCAGTAAAGGGGGCAATCAGCCCCAGCATTTT.

This chain connects TRBV7-8 to TRBJ2-7, with D perhaps TRBD1 or TRBD2 (5 bases each). CDR3 size: 13 residues. Germline values: CDR1 SGHVS, CDR2 FQNEAQ. CDR3 protein: CSSRERPAYEQYF. The CDR3, as DNA: TGTTCTAGCAGGGAGAGGCCGGCATACGAGCAGTACTTC.

The chain couples TRBV19 to TRBJ2-1; tentative D call: TRBD1 (5 bases). This CDR3 region has 14 residues. Germline V lookup: CDR1 LNHDA, CDR2 SQIVND (reference sequence). Between the trimmed V and J ends, which lost 5 bases and 8 bases, there was a span of 16 bases. The chain's CDR3 is CASSPPTGIDEQFF. CDR3 nucleotide sequence: TGTGCCAGTAGTCCCCCCACAGGAATCGATGAGCAGTTCTTC. Looking up the rest from reference TRBV19 and TRBJ2-1 gives the full variable domain: DGGITQSPKYLFRKEGQNVTLSCEQNLNHDAMYWYRQDPGQGLRLIYYSQIVNDFQKGDIAEGYSVSREKKESFPLTVTSAQKNPTAFYLCASSPPTGIDEQFFGPGTRLTVL.

J is TRBJ2-7 and V is TRBV27; 12 bases align to TRBD1. The germline CDR1 and CDR2 sequences are MNHEY and SMNVEV (reference sequence). The CDR3 extends over 14 amino acids. V dropped 3 bases and J dropped 7; count of bases not matched to a gene: 4. CDR3 bases: TGTGCCAGCAGTTTGGGACAGGGGGCCGGTGAGCAGTACTTC. It yields the protein CASSLGQGAGEQYF.

The chain uses TRBV19 and TRBJ1-5; D remains unclear. The CDR3 covers 14 residues. Germline V gene sequence: CDR1 LNHDA, CDR2 SQIVND (reference sequence). V lost 2 bases and J lost 3, with 8 bases in between. The CDR3 region has the DNA TGTGCCAGTAGTATATCCAGATTCAATCAGCCCCAGCATTTT. This sequence encodes CASSISRFNQPQHF.

The chain uses TRBV5-4 and TRBJ2-3; D might be TRBD2 (7 bases). This CDR3 contains 12 residues. Deletions cut 7 bases from V and 4 bases from J, with 10 bases between. Per germline, CDR1 SGHNT and CDR2 YYREEE (reference sequence). Here the CDR3 DNA reads TGTGCCAGCTGGGGGGGCCCAGATACGCAGTATTTT. It codes for CASWGGPDTQYF.

The table lists this clone with a count of one. DNA for the CDR3: TGTGCCACCAGCAGAGATCTGGGTGGAGGGTCAGATACGCAGTATTTT. Its translation is CATSRDLGGGSDTQYF. The chain couples TRBV15 to TRBJ2-3, with a weak D call TRBD2 (6 bases). V lost 0 bases and J lost 4, with 14 bases in between. Germline assignment: CDR1 LNHNV and CDR2 YYDKDF (reference sequence). This CDR3 has 16 amino acids.

The chain joins TRBV28 to TRBJ2-7; 8 bases fit TRBD1. CDR3 size: 15 residues. The V segment lost 8 bases and the J segment 4 bases; nucleotides outside the gene matches: 13. From germline, CDR1 is MDHEN and CDR2 SYDVKM. Here the CDR3 reads CASGQGGTGKYEQYF. CDR3 bases: TGTGCCAGCGGGCAAGGCGGGACAGGTAAATACGAGCAGTACTTC.